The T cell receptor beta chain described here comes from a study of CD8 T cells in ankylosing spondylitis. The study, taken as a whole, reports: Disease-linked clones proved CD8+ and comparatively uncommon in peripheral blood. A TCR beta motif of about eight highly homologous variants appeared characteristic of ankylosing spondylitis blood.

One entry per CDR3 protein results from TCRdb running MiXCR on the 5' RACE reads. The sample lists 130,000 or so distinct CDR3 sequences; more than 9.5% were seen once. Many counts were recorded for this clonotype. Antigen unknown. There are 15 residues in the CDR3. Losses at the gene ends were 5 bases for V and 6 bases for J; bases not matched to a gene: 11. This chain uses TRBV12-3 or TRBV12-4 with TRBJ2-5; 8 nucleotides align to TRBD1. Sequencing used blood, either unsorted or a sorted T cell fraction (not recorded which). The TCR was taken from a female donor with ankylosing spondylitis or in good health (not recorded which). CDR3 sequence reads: CASSPSPDRVKTQYF. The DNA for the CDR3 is TGTGCCAGCAGTCCTTCCCCGGACAGGGTAAAGACCCAGTACTTC.